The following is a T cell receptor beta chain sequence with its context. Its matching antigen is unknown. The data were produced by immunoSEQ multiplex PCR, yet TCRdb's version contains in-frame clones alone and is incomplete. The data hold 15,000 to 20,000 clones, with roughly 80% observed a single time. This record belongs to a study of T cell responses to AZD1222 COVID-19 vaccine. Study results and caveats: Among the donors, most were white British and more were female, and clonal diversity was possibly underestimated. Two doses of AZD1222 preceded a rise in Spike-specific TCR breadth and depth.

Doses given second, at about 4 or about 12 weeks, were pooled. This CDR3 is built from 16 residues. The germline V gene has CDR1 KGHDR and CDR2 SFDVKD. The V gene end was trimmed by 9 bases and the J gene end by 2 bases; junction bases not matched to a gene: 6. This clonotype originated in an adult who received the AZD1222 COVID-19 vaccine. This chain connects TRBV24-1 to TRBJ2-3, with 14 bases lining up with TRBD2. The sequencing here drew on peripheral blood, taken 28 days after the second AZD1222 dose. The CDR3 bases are TGTGCCACCCAGACTAGCGGGAGGGCGGTCACAGATACGCAGTATTTT. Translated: CATQTSGRAVTDTQYF.